This entry is about one T cell receptor (beta chain). The data are from a study of blood T cell repertoires in COVID-19. Generated by immunoSEQ multiplex PCR, the TCRdb table keeps only in-frame clones and is missing some. The sample holds 25,000 to 35,000 clones, 75% to 85% seen once. Germline trimming cut 1 base from V and 8 bases from J; bases unmatched to any gene: 8. Germline CDR1 reads MDHEN; CDR2 reads SYDVKM. The CDR3 contains 15 residues. This clonotype was obtained from a man aged 80 or over with active COVID-19. The V and J genes are TRBV28 and TRBJ2-1, with TRBD2 identical over 7 bases. Material for sequencing was peripheral blood. The CDR3 sequence is CASSLFMAGRDEQFF. The CDR3 nucleotides are TGTGCCAGCAGTTTATTTATGGCAGGGAGGGATGAGCAGTTCTTC.